This T cell receptor (beta chain) was obtained from a study of shared clonotypes between healthy human individuals. For this clone: What it binds is not known.

General observations from the study: Few donors restricted represented genetic and exposure-history diversity.

At deep level, the assay was performed. Sequencing used immunoSEQ multiplex PCR; TCRdb keeps in-frame clones, though not all of them. Of about 490,000 clones in the sample, around four fifths were seen once. Per germline, CDR1 SGHKS and CDR2 YYEKEE (reference sequence). Trimming left V 2 bases short and J 5 bases short, with 16 bases between. The CDR3 length is 15 residues. The specimen was PBMCs. The J gene is TRBJ2-5, the V gene TRBV5-5; the D call may be TRBD1 or TRBD2 (5 bases each). This sequence was found in a woman aged 40 to 55 in good health. Some clones in this sample may be carry-over from other donors' samples. CDR3 sequence: CASSLKRGDPETQYF. The CDR3 DNA sequence: TGTGCCAGCAGCTTAAAGAGAGGGGATCCGGAGACCCAGTACTTC. Based on the CDR3 plus reference TRBV5-5 and TRBJ2-5, the full variable domain is DAGVTQSPTHLIKTRGQQVTLRCSPISGHKSVSWYQQVLGQGPQFIFQYYEKEERGRGNFPDRFSARQFPNYSSELNVNALLLGDSALYLCASSLKRGDPETQYFGPGTRLLVL.